Listed below are T cell receptor beta chains from one sample, sequenced in a study of identical twins. TCRdb reanalysed the 5' RACE reads using MiXCR and keeps one entry per CDR3 protein. The repertoire includes 1,800,000 or so distinct CDR3 sequences, roughly a third of them detected once, and approximately 0.29% sits in the top ten. The sequenced sample consisted of cord blood. The receptor source for this set is a newborn girl in good health. Each CDR3 is given with its conserved first and last residue. Each record gives: J gene, V gene, clone size, CDR3 length, D gene, CDR3 DNA, CDR3 protein. D genes are given only for firm matches. Clone size is stated in some rows and not others, as once, few, many or a class when expanded.

j_gene: TRBJ2-5; v_gene: TRBV28; abundance: -; len: 15; d_gene: -; CDR3nt: TGTGCCAGCAGCGCGACCTCTAGCGTCTACAATGAGCAGTACTTC; CDR3aa: CASSATSSVYNEQYF
j_gene: TRBJ2-5; v_gene: TRBV4-2; abundance: many; len: 16; d_gene: TRBD2; CDR3nt: TGTGCCAGCAGCCAAGGACTAGCGGGGCTGAAAGAGACCCAGTACTTC; CDR3aa: CASSQGLAGLKETQYF
j_gene: TRBJ2-2; v_gene: TRBV10-3; abundance: -; len: 17; d_gene: TRBD2; CDR3nt: TGTGCCATCAGTGAAACTAGCGGGAGGGTGTACACCGGGGAGCTGTTTTTT; CDR3aa: CAISETSGRVYTGELFF
j_gene: TRBJ2-1; v_gene: TRBV13; abundance: -; len: 13; d_gene: -; CDR3nt: TGTGCCAGCAGCTTATCAGAGGGGGGGGAGCAGTTCTTC; CDR3aa: CASSLSEGGEQFF
j_gene: TRBJ2-1; v_gene: TRBV6-4; abundance: -; len: 16; d_gene: TRBD2; CDR3nt: TGTGCCAGCAGTGGGACTAGCGGGGGGAAGTACAATGAGCAGTTCTTC; CDR3aa: CASSGTSGGKYNEQFF
j_gene: TRBJ2-1; v_gene: TRBV20-1; abundance: -; len: 17; d_gene: -; CDR3nt: TGCAGTGCTAGAGATTTTGGGGGGTCCAGAGGGCACAATGAGCAGTTCTTC; CDR3aa: CSARDFGGSRGHNEQFF
j_gene: TRBJ2-3; v_gene: TRBV4-2; abundance: -; len: 19; d_gene: TRBD2; CDR3nt: TGTGCCAGCAGCCAACATGGACTAGCGGGAGGTCCCAGCACAGATACGCAGTATTTT; CDR3aa: CASSQHGLAGGPSTDTQYF
j_gene: TRBJ1-5; v_gene: TRBV7-8; abundance: -; len: 14; d_gene: -; CDR3nt: TGTGCCAGCAGCTTAGTCCAGGGAGGTCAGCCCCAGCATTTT; CDR3aa: CASSLVQGGQPQHF
j_gene: TRBJ1-2; v_gene: TRBV29-1; abundance: few; len: 12; d_gene: TRBD1; CDR3nt: TGCAGCGCTGGGGGACAGGGTTACGGCTACACCTTC; CDR3aa: CSAGGQGYGYTF
j_gene: TRBJ1-4; v_gene: TRBV20-1; abundance: -; len: 13; d_gene: -; CDR3nt: TGCAGTTTGAACCCCTCAACTAATGAAAAACTGTTTTTT; CDR3aa: CSLNPSTNEKLFF
j_gene: TRBJ2-5; v_gene: TRBV27; abundance: many; len: 12; d_gene: -; CDR3nt: TGTGCCAGCAGTTTATCAGAAGAGACCCAGTACTTC; CDR3aa: CASSLSEETQYF
j_gene: TRBJ1-6; v_gene: TRBV30; abundance: -; len: 14; d_gene: -; CDR3nt: TGTGCCTCCAACTCAGGTGCTCCCAATTCACCCCTCCACTTT; CDR3aa: CASNSGAPNSPLHF
j_gene: TRBJ2-1; v_gene: TRBV27; abundance: few; len: 16; d_gene: TRBD2; CDR3nt: TGTGCCAGCAGTTTATGGCGACTAGCCCGCTACAATGAGCAGTTCTTC; CDR3aa: CASSLWRLARYNEQFF
j_gene: TRBJ2-1; v_gene: TRBV20-1; abundance: few; len: 14; d_gene: TRBD2; CDR3nt: TGCAGTTCTAGTAAAGCGGGAATCTACAATGAGCAGTTCTTC; CDR3aa: CSSSKAGIYNEQFF
j_gene: TRBJ1-1; v_gene: TRBV4-1; abundance: -; len: 15; d_gene: -; CDR3nt: TGCGCCAGCAGCCGTGAGGAAACGGAGGGGGCTGAAGCTTTCTTT; CDR3aa: CASSREETEGAEAFF
j_gene: TRBJ2-3; v_gene: TRBV27; abundance: many; len: 15; d_gene: TRBD2; CDR3nt: TGTGCCAGCAAACGGCAGCGGGATTCCAAAGATACGCAGTATTTT; CDR3aa: CASKRQRDSKDTQYF
j_gene: TRBJ2-7; v_gene: TRBV12-3/TRBV12-4; abundance: -; len: 14; d_gene: TRBD2; CDR3nt: TGTGCCAGCAGTTTCGGGACTAGCGTAAGCGAGCAGTACTTC; CDR3aa: CASSFGTSVSEQYF
j_gene: TRBJ1-1; v_gene: TRBV20-1; abundance: -; len: 14; d_gene: -; CDR3nt: TGCAGTGCTAGAGGGGGGTTGAGGAACACTGAAGCTTTCTTT; CDR3aa: CSARGGLRNTEAFF
j_gene: TRBJ1-1; v_gene: TRBV7-2; abundance: many; len: 15; d_gene: -; CDR3nt: TGTGCCAGCAGCTTAGGTGTCTGGGTGAACACTGAAGCTTTCTTT; CDR3aa: CASSLGVWVNTEAFF
j_gene: TRBJ2-7; v_gene: TRBV20-1; abundance: few; len: 14; d_gene: -; CDR3nt: TGCAGTGCTAGAGTTCCGGCTGGAGACTACGAGCAGTACTTC; CDR3aa: CSARVPAGDYEQYF
j_gene: TRBJ1-1; v_gene: TRBV28; abundance: few; len: 15; d_gene: -; CDR3nt: TGTGCCAGCAGTCCCAGACATTATATGAACACTGAAGCTTTCTTT; CDR3aa: CASSPRHYMNTEAFF
j_gene: TRBJ1-6; v_gene: TRBV28; abundance: -; len: 14; d_gene: -; CDR3nt: TGTGCCAGCAGTTGGGCAGCCTGTAATTCACCCCCCCACTTT; CDR3aa: CASSWAACNSPPHF
j_gene: TRBJ2-1; v_gene: TRBV11-2; abundance: few; len: 18; d_gene: TRBD1; CDR3nt: TGTGCCAGCAGCTTAGTAATGCACAGGGGTGCGTCCTACAATGAGCAGTTCTTC; CDR3aa: CASSLVMHRGASYNEQFF
j_gene: TRBJ1-6; v_gene: TRBV28; abundance: once; len: 15; d_gene: TRBD1; CDR3nt: TGTGCCAGCAGTTTACCAGGGGGCAAAGGGTCACCCCTCCACTTT; CDR3aa: CASSLPGGKGSPLHF
j_gene: TRBJ2-7; v_gene: TRBV2; abundance: few; len: 18; d_gene: TRBD2; CDR3nt: TGTGCCAGCACCCTTAAAAACGGGGGGGACTTGGTGTCCTACGAGCAGTACTTC; CDR3aa: CASTLKNGGDLVSYEQYF
j_gene: TRBJ2-7; v_gene: TRBV20-1; abundance: -; len: 12; d_gene: -; CDR3nt: TGCAGTGCTAGAGTGATCCGCTACGAGCAGTACTTC; CDR3aa: CSARVIRYEQYF
j_gene: TRBJ2-5; v_gene: TRBV28; abundance: few; len: 14; d_gene: -; CDR3nt: TGTGCCAGCAGTTTTCCCGGAGTACAAGAGACCCAGTACTTC; CDR3aa: CASSFPGVQETQYF
j_gene: TRBJ1-5; v_gene: TRBV20-1; abundance: -; len: 15; d_gene: TRBD1; CDR3nt: TGCAGTGCTAGAGACGGACAGGGAGGCAATCAGCCCCAGCATTTT; CDR3aa: CSARDGQGGNQPQHF
j_gene: TRBJ1-2; v_gene: TRBV3-1; abundance: -; len: 14; d_gene: -; CDR3nt: TGTGCCAGCAGCCACGGCATAGCTAACTATGGCTACACCTTC; CDR3aa: CASSHGIANYGYTF
j_gene: TRBJ1-5; v_gene: TRBV3-1; abundance: few; len: 14; d_gene: -; CDR3nt: TGTGCCAGCAGCGCAAGTTACAGGGTTCAGCCCCAGCATTTT; CDR3aa: CASSASYRVQPQHF
j_gene: TRBJ1-4; v_gene: TRBV2; abundance: -; len: 14; d_gene: -; CDR3nt: TGTGCCAGCAGTGAAGCAGGAACGAGGGAAAAACTGTTTTTT; CDR3aa: CASSEAGTREKLFF
j_gene: TRBJ1-2; v_gene: TRBV28; abundance: -; len: 14; d_gene: TRBD1; CDR3nt: TGTGCCAGCAGCTCACCGACACAGGGGGATGGCTACACCTTC; CDR3aa: CASSSPTQGDGYTF